Listed below are T cell receptor beta chains from one sample, sequenced in a study of PD-L1 blockade in urothelial cancer. The data were produced by immunoSEQ multiplex PCR, yet TCRdb's version contains in-frame clones alone and is incomplete. This sample carries about 110,000 clones, 85% to 95% of them seen once, and the ten largest clones take approximately 3.8%. The source material was PBMCs, sampled around atezolizumab (anti-PD-L1) treatment. These receptors all stem from a man in his fifties or sixties with urothelial cancer. Both conserved end residues are part of each CDR3. Fields, in order: clone size, J gene, D gene, V gene, CDR3 protein, CDR3 DNA. D genes are given only for firm matches. Clone size, where shown, is once, few, many, or a class for clones that have expanded.

size: -; J: TRBJ2-2; D: -; V: TRBV7-2; CDR3: CASKTGNAGELFF; DNA: TGTGCCAGCAAAACAGGGAATGCCGGGGAGCTGTTTTTT
size: once; J: TRBJ2-3; D: TRBD2; V: TRBV6-5; CDR3: CASLAGETDTQYF; DNA: TGTGCCAGCCTGGCGGGAGAGACAGATACGCAGTATTTT
size: -; J: TRBJ2-2; D: TRBD2; V: TRBV30; CDR3: CAWSGGRNFGELFF; DNA: TGTGCCTGGAGCGGCGGGAGAAACTTCGGGGAGCTGTTTTTT
size: -; J: TRBJ1-2; D: TRBD1; V: TRBV6-5; CDR3: CASSSDRGPYGYTF; DNA: TGTGCCAGCAGCTCCGACAGGGGCCCTTATGGCTACACCTTC
size: few; J: TRBJ1-5; D: -; V: TRBV19; CDR3: CASSIRLGQINQPQHF; DNA: TGTGCCAGTAGTATTCGCCTTGGACAGATAAATCAGCCCCAGCATTTT
size: -; J: TRBJ1-1; D: -; V: TRBV6-1; CDR3: CASSERQRDTEAFF; DNA: TGTGCCAGCAGTGAACGACAGCGTGACACTGAAGCTTTCTTT
size: few; J: TRBJ2-2; D: -; V: TRBV27; CDR3: CASRTDNTGELFF; DNA: TGTGCCAGCAGAACAGATAACACCGGGGAGCTGTTTTTT
size: -; J: TRBJ1-1; D: -; V: TRBV9; CDR3: CASSVFQGETEAFF; DNA: TGTGCCAGCAGCGTATTTCAGGGTGAAACTGAAGCTTTCTTT
size: few; J: TRBJ2-1; D: TRBD1; V: TRBV10-1; CDR3: CASSDVRQGVIPYNEQFF; DNA: TGCGCCAGCAGTGATGTGAGACAGGGGGTTATTCCCTACAATGAGCAGTTCTTC
size: few; J: TRBJ2-6; D: -; V: TRBV18; CDR3: CASSGLSADHSGANVLTF; DNA: TGTGCCAGCTCAGGCCTTAGCGCTGACCACTCTGGGGCCAACGTCCTGACTTTC
size: -; J: TRBJ1-2; D: -; V: TRBV30; CDR3: CASRRGGYTF; DNA: TGTGCCTCTAGGAGGGGAGGCTACACCTTC
size: -; J: TRBJ2-3; D: TRBD2; V: TRBV2; CDR3: CASRLGGEVTDTQYF; DNA: TGTGCCAGCAGGCTCGGGGGGGAGGTTACAGATACGCAGTATTTT
size: -; J: TRBJ2-2; D: -; V: TRBV2; CDR3: CASRGAGELFF; DNA: TGTGCCAGCAGAGGGGCCGGGGAGCTGTTTTTT
size: -; J: TRBJ2-1; D: -; V: TRBV7-3; CDR3: CASSPQGFLYNEQFF; DNA: TGTGCCAGCAGCCCGCAGGGTTTCCTTTACAATGAGCAGTTCTTC